The rows below give T cell receptor beta chains drawn from one sample of a study of OX40 agonist ivuxolimab in advanced cancers. The repertoire was sequenced with immunoSEQ multiplex PCR; TCRdb's copy has only in-frame clones and lacks some. The repertoire consists of about 69,000 clones, with 75% to 90% occurring once and the leading ten covering under 7%. The sequencing here drew on CD4+ or CD8+ T cells sorted from blood, taken in a trial of the OX40 agonist ivuxolimab. The source is an adult with an advanced solid tumor such as melanoma, head and neck, liver or kidney cancer. The CDR3 runs from the conserved cysteine through the conserved F or W. The D gene is left open where the match is weak. Clone size is not always given. Where it is, it says once, few, many or a class for expanded clones.

DNA	CDR3	size	D	length	V	J
TGCGCCAGCAGCCAAGAGTCCTTCACTGAAGCTTTCTTT	CASSQESFTEAFF	-	-	13	TRBV4-1	TRBJ1-1
TGTGCCAGCAGATCGACAGGGGGCGGCAATCAGCCCCAGCATTTT	CASRSTGGGNQPQHF	-	TRBD1	15	TRBV2	TRBJ1-5
TGTGCCAGTAAAATGGGCCGAGGCCGTAACGAGCAGTACTTC	CASKMGRGRNEQYF	once	-	14	TRBV19	TRBJ2-7
TGCGCCAGCAGCCAAGTTTCATCTCCCCAGGGGGACTACACCTTC	CASSQVSSPQGDYTF	-	TRBD1	15	TRBV4-3	TRBJ1-2
TGTGCCAGCATGCGTGCCAACGTCCTGACTTTC	CASMRANVLTF	-	-	11	TRBV28	TRBJ2-6
TGTGCCGCCTCACCCTCGCCGAACACCGGGGAGCTGTTTTTT	CAASPSPNTGELFF	-	-	14	TRBV19	TRBJ2-2
TGCAGCGGGTTGGGAACGGGACAGGGAACCTACGAGCAGTACTTC	CSGLGTGQGTYEQYF	-	TRBD1	15	TRBV29-1	TRBJ2-7
TGTGCCAGCAGTTTCCCGACAGGTAATCAGCCCCAGCATTTT	CASSFPTGNQPQHF	-	-	14	TRBV28	TRBJ1-5
TGTGCCAGCAGCTTCATGGACTTAATCTACGGGGTCAGCAATCAGCCCCAGCATTTT	CASSFMDLIYGVSNQPQHF	-	-	19	TRBV5-6	TRBJ1-5
TGTGCCAGCAGTTTAACCCCGGAGGGTGTCTCCTACAATGAGCAGTTCTTC	CASSLTPEGVSYNEQFF	-	-	17	TRBV27	TRBJ2-1
TGTGCCAGCAGGTGGACAGGGACGGAGCTGTTTTTT	CASRWTGTELFF	-	TRBD1	12	TRBV28	TRBJ2-2
TGCGCCAGCAGCCTCCTACCCCGGGGGACCACAGATACGCAGTATTTT	CASSLLPRGTTDTQYF	-	-	16	TRBV4-1	TRBJ2-3
TGTGCCAGCACCTCCCCCAGGGATTTCTACGAGCAGTACTTC	CASTSPRDFYEQYF	-	-	14	TRBV11-2	TRBJ2-7
TGTGCCAGCAGCTTTCCCGAGCTGGGGTCACCTCATGAAAAACTGTTTTTT	CASSFPELGSPHEKLFF	-	-	17	TRBV7-9	TRBJ1-4
TGTGCCAGCAGCCAAGAGGGAGGGGAGACGGCAGAAGCGACAGTCTACGAGCAGTACTTC	CASSQEGGETAEATVYEQYF	-	TRBD2	20	TRBV14	TRBJ2-7
TGTGCCAGCAGCGTAGACGGGACAGGGGACTACGAGCAGTACTTC	CASSVDGTGDYEQYF	-	TRBD1	15	TRBV9	TRBJ2-7
TGTGCCAGCAGCTCCATTACGGGGGATTCACCCCTCCACTTT	CASSSITGDSPLHF	-	-	14	TRBV7-9	TRBJ1-6
TGTGCCAGCAGCGCCGGGACAGGGGGCTACGAGCAGTACTTC	CASSAGTGGYEQYF	-	TRBD1	14	TRBV9	TRBJ2-7
TGTGCCAGCAGCTTAGATATAGCGGGAGGGCCTTCGGACACCGGGGAGCTGTTTTTT	CASSLDIAGGPSDTGELFF	-	TRBD2	19	TRBV7-6	TRBJ2-2
TGTGCCAGCAGCCCACCGGGGATCGAGCAGTACTTC	CASSPPGIEQYF	-	-	12	TRBV7-9	TRBJ2-7
TGTGCCAGCAGCCCGTGGGGGGGAGAGACCCAGTACTTC	CASSPWGGETQYF	-	TRBD2	13	TRBV9	TRBJ2-5
TGTGCCAGCTTTGCGAGGGGAACTAATGAAAAACTGTTTTTT	CASFARGTNEKLFF	-	-	14	TRBV18	TRBJ1-4
TGTGCCAGCAGCCCCGGGACAGGAACAATTTCTGCGAACACTGAAGCTTTCTTT	CASSPGTGTISANTEAFF	-	TRBD1	18	TRBV9	TRBJ1-1
TGTGCCAGCAGCGCGAGGGGAGGGGTGACAGATACGCAGTATTTT	CASSARGGVTDTQYF	-	TRBD2	15	TRBV13	TRBJ2-3
TGTGCCAGCAGCCACGACTGGGGCAATGAGCAGTTCTTC	CASSHDWGNEQFF	-	-	13	TRBV7-9	TRBJ2-1
TGTGCCTGGAGTTGGGGAGGGGGCGCGGGAACTGAAGCTTTCTTT	CAWSWGGGAGTEAFF	-	TRBD1	15	TRBV30	TRBJ1-1
TGTGCCAGCGACATACCACCCGGGGAGCTGTTTTTT	CASDIPPGELFF	few	-	12	TRBV6-1	TRBJ2-2
TGTGCCAGCAGTTTAGGGACACCGGTTTCGTACGAGCAGTACTTC	CASSLGTPVSYEQYF	-	-	15	TRBV27	TRBJ2-7
TGTGCCAGCAGTGTTGCGGGGACGAACTATGGCTACACCTTC	CASSVAGTNYGYTF	-	-	14	TRBV27	TRBJ1-2
TGTGCCAGCCGGACTTTCGCGGACACTGAAGCTTTCTTT	CASRTFADTEAFF	few	-	13	TRBV27	TRBJ1-1
TGTGCCAGCAGTTTAGTCCCAGGGTACAATCAGCCCCAGCATTTT	CASSLVPGYNQPQHF	-	-	15	TRBV27	TRBJ1-5
TGTGCCTGGACGTCCAACACAGACTATGGCTACACCTTC	CAWTSNTDYGYTF	-	-	13	TRBV30	TRBJ1-2
TGTGCCAGCAGCAAAGCGCGGACACTTCTGGGTGAGCAGTACTTC	CASSKARTLLGEQYF	-	-	15	TRBV21-1	TRBJ2-7
TGTGCCAGCAGCTTTAATGGGGGACAGGTCGCCTACGAGCAGTACTTC	CASSFNGGQVAYEQYF	once	TRBD1	16	TRBV5-4	TRBJ2-7
TGTGCCAGCAGCTCACGGGACAGGGGTTCCTACGAGCAGTACTTC	CASSSRDRGSYEQYF	-	TRBD1	15	TRBV13	TRBJ2-7
TGTGCCAGCAGTTTGCCAGGGGAGAATCTCTACGAGCAGTACTTC	CASSLPGENLYEQYF	once	-	15	TRBV28	TRBJ2-7
TGTGCCAGCTCCCCGGGGGGAGCGGGCTCTACCTACGAGCAGTACTTC	CASSPGGAGSTYEQYF	-	TRBD2	16	TRBV9	TRBJ2-7
TGTGCCAGTAGTATTACCGAGGCCCTCCCCACAGATACGCAGTATTTT	CASSITEALPTDTQYF	-	-	16	TRBV19	TRBJ2-3
TGTGCCAGCAGCGCGGGACTAGCGGGGGATAACACCGGGGAGCTGTTTTTT	CASSAGLAGDNTGELFF	-	TRBD2	17	TRBV7-9	TRBJ2-2
TGCAGCGTGAGGGAGCCCGCGGAGTATGGCTACACCTTC	CSVREPAEYGYTF	-	-	13	TRBV29-1	TRBJ1-2
TGCGCCAGCTGTAACTACTACCCTTCCTACAATGAGCAGTTCTTC	CASCNYYPSYNEQFF	-	-	15	TRBV4-3	TRBJ2-1
TGTGCCTGGCTTTTAGAAGCTAACTATGGCTACACCTTC	CAWLLEANYGYTF	-	-	13	TRBV30	TRBJ1-2
TGCGCCAGCAGCTTGTGGACAGGGCGGAATCAGCCCCAGCATTTT	CASSLWTGRNQPQHF	-	TRBD1	15	TRBV5-1	TRBJ1-5
TGTGCCAGCAGTCCCGGTCAGGCTCCCTGGACTGAAGCTTTCTTT	CASSPGQAPWTEAFF	-	-	15	TRBV27	TRBJ1-1
TGTGCCAGCAGTGAGCGGAACGTTCTCTACGAGCAGTACTTC	CASSERNVLYEQYF	-	-	14	TRBV6-1	TRBJ2-7
TGCAGCGTTGAAACCGGGACAGGGGACCTCTACGAGCAGTACTTC	CSVETGTGDLYEQYF	-	TRBD1	15	TRBV29-1	TRBJ2-7
TGTGCCAGCAGTTCCGTGACAGGGGGCGCGATTTTCATTCAGTACTTC	CASSSVTGGAIFIQYF	-	TRBD1	16	TRBV6-6	TRBJ2-4
TGTGCCAGTAGTATCAGGACCGAGTACGGGGGCTACACCTTC	CASSIRTEYGGYTF	-	-	14	TRBV19	TRBJ1-2
TGTGCCAGCAGCTTAGTTACAGGGTCAAATGGCTACACCTTC	CASSLVTGSNGYTF	-	-	14	TRBV11-2	TRBJ1-2
TGTGCCAGCACTGGGGACAGTGCTAATGAGCAGTACTTC	CASTGDSANEQYF	-	TRBD1	13	TRBV6-5	TRBJ2-7
TGTGCCAGCAGGGACCAAGTCAGGGTCAATCAGCCCCAGCATTTT	CASRDQVRVNQPQHF	-	-	15	TRBV2	TRBJ1-5
TGCGCCAGCAGCCAAGATATGCGGGGGACCTCCTACGAGCAGTACTTC	CASSQDMRGTSYEQYF	-	TRBD2	16	TRBV4-3	TRBJ2-7
TGTGCCAGCAGCGAGGGACGGATCTATGGCTACACCTTC	CASSEGRIYGYTF	-	-	13	TRBV28	TRBJ1-2
TGTGCCAGCAGCTTAGCGCTCAGGGCAGAGACCCAGTACTTC	CASSLALRAETQYF	-	-	14	TRBV7-9	TRBJ2-5
TGTGCCAGCAGCGAGGGGTTCCTAACAGAAAATGAAAAACTGTTTTTT	CASSEGFLTENEKLFF	few	-	16	TRBV9	TRBJ1-4
TGTGCCAGCAGCCATCAGGGGTACGAGCAGTACTTC	CASSHQGYEQYF	-	-	12	TRBV14	TRBJ2-7
TGTGCCAGCAGTTTATCGGCAGGGATTCAGCCCCAGCATTTT	CASSLSAGIQPQHF	medium-sized	-	14	TRBV27	TRBJ1-5
TGTGCCAGCAGCTTTCCCATACAGGGACAAACCTACAATGAGCAGTTCTTC	CASSFPIQGQTYNEQFF	-	-	17	TRBV7-3	TRBJ2-1
TGTGCCAGCAGCTTAGAACTAGCGGGCTACAATGAGCAGTTCTTC	CASSLELAGYNEQFF	-	TRBD2	15	TRBV7-6	TRBJ2-1